The 18 T cell receptor beta chains listed next were all sequenced from one sample in a study of blood T cells in healthy people across ages. Together with a sample-barcoded 5' primer, a J-beta primer mix was included in a second PCR lasting roughly 6 to 12 cycles. Using its own MiXCR run on the 5' RACE reads, TCRdb lists one record per CDR3 protein. The sample yields around 990,000 distinct CDR3 sequences, around 27% seen once. This sample was shared with a second study, whose subject was T cells of mothers and their children.

Sequencing was performed on blood. The receptors shown here come from a girl aged 2 to 10 in good health.

The rearrangement joins TRBV20-1 to TRBJ2-7, with TRBD2 matching over 8 bases. V lost 6 bases to trimming and J lost 3 bases; unmatched junction nucleotides: 16. Germline V CDR1 and CDR2: DFQATT, SNEGSKA (reference sequence). This CDR3 is 16 amino acids long. The CDR3 DNA reads as TGCAGTGCCCGCCTCATGACTAGCGCAAGTTTCTACGAGCAGTACTTC. It specifies CSARLMTSASFYEQYF.

The rearrangement joins TRBV6-6 to TRBJ1-4; D is possibly TRBD1 (5 bases). The CDR3 is 12 residues long. CDR1 is MNHNY and CDR2 is SVGAGI in the germline V gene (reference sequence). V shed 11 bases and J shed 11 bases, with 18 bases lying between them. The CDR3 sequence is CASTSPQGKLFF. CDR3 in DNA: TGTGCCTCCACCTCACCCCAGGGCAAACTGTTTTTT.

The rearrangement joins TRBV20-1 to TRBJ1-5, with unresolved D. CDR1 is DFQATT, CDR2 SNEGSKA, per germline (reference sequence). V lost 1 base, J lost 4 bases, and 8 bases lay in between. The CDR3 contains 13 residues. The chain's CDR3 is CSARVQENQPQHF. CDR3 in DNA: TGCAGTGCTAGAGTTCAGGAGAATCAGCCCCAGCATTTT.

The rearrangement uses TRBV5-5 and TRBJ2-4; perhaps TRBD1 as D (5 bases). The CDR3 has 14 residues. Germline V gene lookup returns CDR1 SGHKS and CDR2 YYEKEE (reference sequence). V was cut by 4 bases and J by 9 bases, with 17 bases left in between. The CDR3, as DNA: TGTGCCAGCAGCGCGGATAGGGGATTCGTCATTCAGTACTTC. Translated: CASSADRGFVIQYF.

This clonotype turned up a few times. J is TRBJ2-5 and V is TRBV24-1; D might be TRBD1 (5 bases). This CDR3 is built from 14 residues. Germline V gene sequence: CDR1 KGHDR, CDR2 SFDVKD. V shed 3 bases and J shed 2 bases, with 9 bases lying between them. DNA of the CDR3: TGTGCCACCAGTGATCCCGACAGTCAAGAGACCCAGTACTTC. Translated, it gives CATSDPDSQETQYF.

The chain employs TRBV12-3 or TRBV12-4 and TRBJ2-1; D unresolved. The closer fit of TRBJ2-5 to the DNA end suggests the J call may be wrong. This CDR3 comprises 14 residues. The CDR3 DNA sequence: TGTGCCAGCAGTTTAGAGGGATTTTCGGAGACCCAGTACTTC. This codes for CASSLEGFSETQYF.

In this sample, this clonotype turned up a few times. The chain links TRBV2 to TRBJ2-1; either TRBD1 or TRBD2 may fit D (5 bases each). V was trimmed by 2 bases and J by 2 bases, leaving 16 bases between them. The CDR3 contains 17 residues. CDR1 is SNHLY and CDR2 is FYNNEI in the germline V gene. CDR3 coding DNA: TGTGCCAGCAGTGAACTGGGGGTCTCGACCACCTACAATGAGCAGTTCTTC. This gives the protein CASSELGVSTTYNEQFF.

The CDR3 reads CASSQDSVGGPSTDTQYF. CDR3 DNA: TGCGCCAGCAGCCAAGATAGTGTTGGGGGGCCTAGCACAGATACGCAGTATTTT. This chain connects TRBV4-1 to TRBJ2-3; D is tentatively TRBD1 or TRBD2 (6 bases each). Between the trimmed V and J ends, which lost 0 bases and 0 bases, there was a span of 16 bases. This CDR3 has 18 amino acids. Germline V lookup: CDR1 MGHRA, CDR2 YSYEKL.

There are a few counts of this clonotype. This chain joins TRBV10-3 and TRBJ2-4; D is possibly TRBD1 (5 bases). The germline CDR1 and CDR2 sequences are ENHRY and SYGVKD. The V and J ends lost 2 bases and 5 bases respectively, with 10 bases between them. The CDR3 has 14 residues. The CDR3 region is CAISERGPQNIQYF. The CDR3 region has the DNA TGTGCCATCAGTGAGAGGGGTCCTCAAAACATTCAGTACTTC.

CDR3 loop: CASSPDRGIFSTDTQYF. Written as DNA, the CDR3 is TGTGCCAGCAGCCCAGACAGGGGGATCTTTAGCACAGATACGCAGTATTTT. The chain carries TRBV7-2 and TRBJ2-3, with TRBD1 identical over 9 bases. The CDR3 length is 17 residues. Germline values: CDR1 SGHTA, CDR2 FQGNSA. The ends lost 5 bases at V and 0 bases at J; junction bases unmatched: 9. The whole variable domain, filled in from reference TRBV7-2 and TRBJ2-3, reads GAGVSQSPSNKVTEKGKDVELRCDPISGHTALYWYRQSLGQGLEFLIYFQGNSAPDKSGLPSDRFSAERTGGSVSTLTIQRTQQEDSAVYLCASSPDRGIFSTDTQYFGPGTRLTVL.

The rearrangement links TRBV28 to TRBJ1-4; the D is unclear. This CDR3 contains 13 residues. CDR1 is MDHEN and CDR2 is SYDVKM in the germline V gene. The germline V and J ends were trimmed by 4 bases and 3 bases, with 6 bases remaining between them. This CDR3 reads CASSYGSNEKLFF. In DNA, the CDR3 is TGTGCCAGCAGTTACGGTTCTAATGAAAAACTGTTTTTT.

This sequence joins TRBV7-9 and TRBJ2-5; perhaps TRBD2 as D (6 bases). V was cut by 5 bases and J by 3 bases, with 16 bases left in between. CDR3 size: 15 residues. Germline CDR1 reads SEHNR; CDR2 reads FQNEAQ (reference sequence). The CDR3 DNA is TGTGCCAGCAGCCCGACCGGGCGCGGGGAAGAGACCCAGTACTTC. Its protein product is CASSPTGRGEETQYF.

As DNA, the CDR3 is TGTGCCAGCAGCCAAACCGACAGCTCCTACAATGAGCAGTTCTTC. Translating gives CASSQTDSSYNEQFF. The chain links TRBV14 to TRBJ2-1; D may be TRBD1 (5 bases). Germline values: CDR1 SGHDN, CDR2 FVKESK. The CDR3 totals 15 residues. V lost 2 bases, J lost 0 bases, and 8 bases lay in between.

This chain joins TRBV27 and TRBJ2-7, with D possibly being TRBD1 or TRBD2 (5 bases each). CDR3 length: 16 amino acids. Germline CDR1 MNHEY, CDR2 SMNVEV (reference sequence). V was shortened by 8 bases and J by 2 bases, with 22 bases between the two germline ends. CDR3 DNA sequence: TGTGCCAGCTGCTTATCCGGGACCGATCTACCCTACGAGCAGTACTTC. It yields the protein CASCLSGTDLPYEQYF.

The table lists this clonotype with many counts. The chain employs TRBV5-1 and TRBJ2-1, with D possibly matching TRBD2 (5 bases). V was cut by 1 base and J by 8 bases, with 10 bases left in between. Looked up from germline, CDR1 is SGHRS and CDR2 is YFSETQ. The CDR3 spans 13 residues. The CDR3 spells CASSLSSSDEQFF. The CDR3 nucleotides are TGCGCCAGCAGCTTGTCTAGCTCGGATGAGCAGTTCTTC.

A few counts support this clonotype. The chain couples TRBV15 to TRBJ2-5; weak D call: TRBD2 (6 bases). Per germline, CDR1 LNHNV and CDR2 YYDKDF (reference sequence). This CDR3 spans 16 amino acids. Deletions cut 1 base from V and 2 bases from J, with 14 bases between. Here the CDR3 reads CATSRGTEGLQETQYF. The CDR3 bases are TGTGCCACCAGCAGAGGGACGGAGGGATTACAAGAGACCCAGTACTTC.

CDR3 DNA: TGTGCCAGCAGTCCCCACGGACTATCCTACGAGCAGTACTTC. Translating gives CASSPHGLSYEQYF. The genes are TRBV12-3 or TRBV12-4 and TRBJ2-7; D possibly corresponds to TRBD2 (6 bases). V was pared by 5 bases and J by 1 base, with 12 bases between. CDR3 size: 14 residues.

This clonotype was observed a few times. Compared with germline, one end of the junction differs, possibly owing to a read error. V gene TRBV7-9 combines with J gene TRBJ2-3; D call uncertain. In germline, CDR1 is SEHNR, CDR2 FQNEAQ (reference sequence). The CDR3 is 12 residues long. The CDR3 region has the DNA TGTGCCAGCAGCTCTTTCCCATCATCCGCCGATTTT. This encodes CASSSFPSSADF. The full variable domain, completed using reference TRBV7-9 and TRBJ2-3, is DTGVSQNPRHKITKRGQNVTFRCDPISEHNRLYWYRQTLGQGPEFLTYFQNEAQLEKSRLLSDRFSAERPKGSFSTLEIQRTEQGDSAMYLCASSSFPSSADFGPGTRLTVL.